These 13 T cell receptor beta chains were all obtained from the same sample, sequenced in a study of T-cell memory formation after mild COVID-19. MiXCR, run by TCRdb on the 5' RACE reads, gives a single entry per CDR3 protein. The top ten hold 20% to 25% of the sample, which has some 250,000 distinct CDR3 sequences, over 15% seen once. Sequencing was performed on PBMCs or a T cell subset sorted from them (not recorded which). The receptor source for this set is a man between 18 and 35 years old who had mild COVID-19 (a few samples of this study predate the infection). Cell type and time point are not known.

This clonotype was counted at least ten times. The chain has TRBV7-9 and TRBJ2-5, with 7 bases lining up with TRBD2. CDR1 and CDR2 (germline): SEHNR, FQNEAQ (reference sequence). V dropped 1 base and J dropped 3; count of bases not matched to a gene: 5. The CDR3 runs to 15 residues. The CDR3 sequence: CASSLGASGEETQYF. The CDR3 region has the DNA TGTGCCAGCAGCTTAGGGGCTAGCGGTGAAGAGACCCAGTACTTC.

This clonotype was observed a few times. The J gene is TRBJ1-5, the V gene TRBV7-8; the match to TRBD1 covers 8 bases. This CDR3 comprises 15 residues. Trimming at V came to 5 bases and at J to 3 bases, leaving 6 bases not matched to a gene. The germline V gene encodes CDR1 SGHVS and CDR2 FQNEAQ. This chain's CDR3 is CASSPGTGINQPQHF. The CDR3 DNA reads as TGTGCCAGCAGCCCGGGGACAGGTATCAATCAGCCCCAGCATTTT.

The chain has TRBV5-1 and TRBJ2-3; D gene unclear. The germline CDR1 and CDR2 sequences are SGHRS and YFSETQ. V gave up 0 bases and J gave up 4 bases, with 12 bases separating them. This CDR3 has 15 amino acids. CDR3: CASSLDPAPPDTQYF. The CDR3 DNA is TGCGCCAGCAGCTTGGATCCCGCCCCCCCAGATACGCAGTATTTT.

On this clonotype itself: Compared with germline, one end of the junction differs, possibly owing to a read error. The chain employs TRBV6-6 and TRBJ1-1, with D perhaps TRBD1 (5 bases). There are 12 residues in the CDR3. CDR1 is MNHNY, CDR2 SVGAGI, per germline (reference sequence). The CDR3 protein is CASRGGNAEAFF. DNA for the CDR3: TGTGCCAGCAGGGGGGGGAACGCTGAAGCTTTCTTT.

The chain's CDR3 is CASSSGGYSNSPLHF. The CDR3 coding sequence is TGTGCCAGCAGCTCCGGGGGGTATAGTAATTCACCCCTCCACTTT. The genes are TRBV5-4 and TRBJ1-6; a weak D match, TRBD1 (5 bases). CDR3 length: 15 residues. Germline-derived CDR1 and CDR2 are SGHNT and YYREEE (reference sequence). V was shortened by 3 bases and J by 6 bases, with 13 bases between the two germline ends.

The chain combines TRBV20-1 with TRBJ2-7; tentative D call: TRBD1 (5 bases). Germline CDR1 is DFQATT and CDR2 is SNEGSKA (reference sequence). V was cut by 3 bases and J by 4 bases, with 10 bases left in between. CDR3 size: 12 residues. Written as DNA, the CDR3 is TGCAGTGCTAGGAAGACAGAGTACGAGCAGTACGTC. Its translation is CSARKTEYEQYV.

This clonotype was recorded at least ten times. V is TRBV5-1 and J is TRBJ2-5; D perhaps matches TRBD2 (7 bases). Germline-derived CDR1 and CDR2 are SGHRS and YFSETQ. The CDR3 is made up of 14 amino acids. Trimming removed 4 bases at V and 5 bases at J, with 15 bases between. The chain's CDR3 is CASSVGGGEETQYF. CDR3 in DNA: TGCGCCAGCAGCGTTGGCGGGGGCGAGGAGACCCAGTACTTC.

V and J are TRBV12-3 or TRBV12-4 and TRBJ2-5, with D possibly TRBD1 on 5 matching bases. The germline V and J ends were trimmed by 3 bases and 6 bases, with 11 bases remaining between them. There are 13 residues in the CDR3. In DNA form, the CDR3 reads TGTGCCAGCAGTTTGCCCAGGGCGAAGACCCAGTACTTC. As protein: CASSLPRAKTQYF.

A few counts support this clonotype. V usage is TRBV5-1 and J usage is TRBJ2-7; D possibly uses TRBD1 or TRBD2 (5 bases each). CDR3 length: 14 amino acids. Trimming took 0 bases from V and 2 from J, leaving 9 bases between them. Germline CDR1 reads SGHRS; CDR2 reads YFSETQ. CDR3 nucleotide sequence: TGCGCCAGCAGCTTGGATCCGGGGCCCTACGAGCAGTACTTC. Its protein product is CASSLDPGPYEQYF.

J is TRBJ2-2 and V is TRBV6-6, with D possibly being TRBD1 or TRBD2 (5 bases each). Between the trimmed V and J ends, which lost 4 bases and 2 bases, there was a span of 5 bases. The CDR3 is made up of 13 amino acids. Germline assignment: CDR1 MNHNY and CDR2 SVGAGI (reference sequence). Written as DNA, the CDR3 is TGTGCCAGCAGTTGGGACAACACCGGGGAGCTGTTTTTT. Its translation: CASSWDNTGELFF.

This clonotype was seen a few times. V and J are TRBV7-9 and TRBJ2-3; TRBD2 matches at 10 bases. The ends lost 5 bases at V and 2 bases at J; junction bases unmatched: 10. The CDR3 has 17 amino acids. The germline V gene encodes CDR1 SEHNR and CDR2 FQNEAQ (reference sequence). The CDR3 region has the DNA TGTGCCAGCAGCCGACTCGGACTAGCGGAGTTCACAGATACGCAGTATTTT. This sequence encodes CASSRLGLAEFTDTQYF.

A few counts support this clonotype. V is TRBV5-6 and J is TRBJ1-1; D is uncertain. V lost 1 base, J lost 8 bases, and 9 bases lay in between. The germline gives CDR1 SGHDT, CDR2 YYEEEE. This CDR3 is 12 amino acids long. The CDR3 DNA reads TGTGCCAGCAGCTTGATGTCTCGAGAAGCTTTCTTT. It yields the protein CASSLMSREAFF.

V gene TRBV12-3 or TRBV12-4 combines with J gene TRBJ1-3, with D perhaps matching TRBD1 (5 bases). V lost 6 bases to trimming and J lost 2 bases, with 11 bases between them. The CDR3 loop spans 14 amino acids. The CDR3 coding sequence is TGTGCCAGCAGGGGGACCTCTACTGGAAACACCATATATTTT. It codes for CASRGTSTGNTIYF.